A selection of T cell receptor beta chains follows, all from one sample in a study of blood T cell repertoires in COVID-19. Sequencing used immunoSEQ multiplex PCR; TCRdb keeps in-frame clones, though not all of them. The sample lists 70,000 or so clones, about 90% occurring once. The material sequenced was peripheral blood. All receptors derive from an elderly woman with active COVID-19. Each CDR3 is given with its conserved first and last residue. A D gene is named only where the DNA matches it firmly. Expanded clones get a size class; other rows say once, few or many, or leave the size out.

>TRBV28|TRBD1|-|TRBJ1-3
CASSLRRDREGWSGNTIYF
TGTGCCAGCAGTTTAAGGCGGGACAGGGAGGGGTGGTCTGGAAACACCATATATTTT
>TRBV13|-|-|TRBJ1-2
CASSLVRRGGSGYTF
TGTGCCAGCAGCTTAGTTCGACGAGGAGGAAGTGGCTACACCTTC
>TRBV28|-|-|TRBJ1-5
CASSLRAGEQPQHF
TGTGCCAGCAGCCTACGAGCGGGAGAGCAGCCCCAGCATTTT
>TRBV5-1|TRBD1|-|TRBJ2-5
CASSLGAGGETQYF
TGCGCCAGCAGCTTGGGCGCAGGGGGAGAGACCCAGTACTTC
>TRBV6-5|TRBD1|-|TRBJ2-7
CASSYTTGGRPYEQYF
TGTGCCAGCAGTTACACCACAGGGGGCCGTCCTTATGAGCAGTACTTC
>TRBV27|TRBD2|-|TRBJ2-7
CASKSSSGPSYEQYF
TGTGCCAGCAAATCTTCTAGCGGGCCTTCCTACGAGCAGTACTTC
>TRBV5-1|TRBD2|-|TRBJ2-3
CASGPGLAGGPNTQYF
TGCGCCAGCGGCCCGGGACTAGCGGGAGGGCCCAATACGCAGTATTTT
>TRBV18|TRBD2|-|TRBJ2-1
CASSPIVAGLNREQFF
TGTGCCAGCTCACCGATTGTAGCGGGACTCAATCGTGAGCAGTTCTTC
>TRBV7-6|TRBD2|-|TRBJ2-1
CASSLVGLAGGPYNEQFF
TGTGCCAGCAGCTTAGTGGGACTAGCGGGAGGGCCCTACAATGAGCAGTTCTTC
>TRBV6-5|TRBD1|-|TRBJ1-6
CASSYSSGTGNSPLHF
TGTGCCAGCAGTTACAGCTCCGGGACAGGGAATTCACCCCTCCACTTT
>TRBV5-4|TRBD1|-|TRBJ2-7
CASSFQTGINEQYF
TGTGCCAGCAGCTTCCAGACAGGGATAAACGAGCAGTACTTC
>TRBV5-6|TRBD1|-|TRBJ2-3
CASSLTGGGTDTQYF
TGTGCCAGCAGCTTAACAGGGGGAGGCACAGATACGCAGTATTTT
>TRBV29-1|TRBD1|few|TRBJ2-7
CSVEVLGQGDEQYF
TGCAGCGTTGAAGTGTTGGGACAGGGGGACGAGCAGTACTTC
>TRBV11-1|TRBD2|-|TRBJ2-3
CASSSLTSGSSDTQYF
TGTGCCAGCAGCTCGCTGACTAGCGGTTCGTCAGATACGCAGTATTTT
>TRBV18|-|-|TRBJ1-5
CASSRTAPNSNQPQHF
TGTGCCAGCTCGCGGACAGCCCCTAATAGCAATCAGCCCCAGCATTTT
>TRBV10-3|-|-|TRBJ1-5
CAISERDTNQPQHF
TGTGCCATCAGTGAACGGGACACCAATCAGCCCCAGCATTTT
>TRBV28|-|-|TRBJ1-2
CASSPDSRSGTF
TGTGCCAGCAGTCCTGACAGCCGCTCGGGCACCTTC
>TRBV27|-|-|TRBJ1-5
CASSLQINQPQHF
TGTGCCAGCAGTTTACAGATCAATCAGCCCCAGCATTTT
>TRBV7-9|TRBD2|few|TRBJ2-7
CASSLEDGRAYEQYF
TGTGCCAGCAGCTTAGAAGACGGGAGGGCCTACGAGCAGTACTTC
>TRBV4-1|TRBD2|-|TRBJ2-5
CASSHTSGQETQYF
TGCGCCAGCAGCCATACTAGCGGCCAAGAGACCCAGTACTTC
>TRBV11-2|TRBD2|-|TRBJ2-1
CASSLGKKLAGVSYNEQFF
TGTGCCAGCAGCTTAGGTAAAAAACTAGCGGGGGTATCCTACAATGAGCAGTTCTTC
>TRBV6-1|-|-|TRBJ1-1
CASSEERGRSVGMNTEAFF
TGTGCCAGCAGTGAGGAAAGGGGCCGGTCGGTGGGAATGAACACTGAAGCTTTCTTT
>TRBV11-2|-|-|TRBJ2-2
CASRLRGIANTGELFF
TGTGCCAGCAGACTAAGAGGCATCGCGAACACCGGGGAGCTGTTTTTT
>TRBV18|TRBD2|-|TRBJ2-5
CASSPTAGGPVKETQYF
TGTGCCAGCTCACCCACCGCGGGGGGACCCGTAAAAGAGACCCAGTACTTC
>TRBV28|-|-|TRBJ2-2
CASSLYSGTGELFF
TGTGCCAGCAGTTTATACAGCGGCACCGGGGAGCTGTTTTTT
>TRBV6-6|-|-|TRBJ1-4
CASSYGGIQSNEKLFF
TGTGCCAGCAGTTACGGAGGGATCCAATCTAATGAAAAACTGTTTTTT
>TRBV6-6|-|once|TRBJ2-7
CASSYSVGKGVGEQYF
TGTGCCAGCAGTTACTCGGTTGGCAAGGGAGTGGGCGAGCAGTACTTC
>TRBV10-3|TRBD1|few|TRBJ2-3
CAISEGTGISSTDTQYF
TGTGCCATCAGTGAAGGGACAGGGATATCAAGCACAGATACGCAGTATTTT
>TRBV15|-|-|TRBJ2-1
CATSRDLVSYNEQFF
TGTGCCACCAGCAGAGATCTGGTCAGCTACAATGAGCAGTTCTTC
>TRBV28|TRBD2|-|TRBJ2-7
CASGSREADLEQYF
TGTGCCAGTGGGTCGCGGGAGGCAGATCTCGAGCAGTACTTC
>TRBV7-2|-|-|TRBJ2-3
CASSPSQGPRRGTDTQYF
TGTGCCAGCAGCCCCTCGCAGGGGCCCCGAAGGGGCACAGATACGCAGTATTTT
>TRBV13|TRBD2|-|TRBJ2-3
CASSAPPGLAGSTDTQYF
TGTGCCAGCAGCGCCCCCCCTGGACTAGCGGGAAGCACAGATACGCAGTATTTT
>TRBV5-4|TRBD2|-|TRBJ2-1
CASSPLAGAYYNEQFF
TGTGCCAGCAGCCCACTAGCGGGAGCGTACTACAATGAGCAGTTCTTC
>TRBV5-4|-|-|TRBJ2-3
CASSKGRGSDTQYF
TGTGCCAGCTCCAAGGGGCGGGGATCAGATACGCAGTATTTT
>TRBV7-2|TRBD1|-|TRBJ1-3
CASSLRVATGPGNTIYF
TGTGCCAGCAGCCTTAGGGTAGCGACAGGGCCTGGAAACACCATATATTTT
>TRBV7-2|-|-|TRBJ2-3
CATTPGRRITDTQYF
TGTGCCACAACGCCCGGACGGAGGATCACAGATACGCAGTATTTT
>TRBV21-1|-|once|TRBJ1-4
CASSKAGQGVSGGEKLFF
TGTGCCAGCAGCAAAGCGGGGCAGGGGGTCTCCGGAGGGGAAAAACTGTTTTTT
>TRBV18|TRBD1|-|TRBJ2-5
CASSPGTEETQYF
TGTGCCAGCTCACCTGGGACAGAAGAGACCCAGTACTTC
>TRBV6-1|-|-|TRBJ1-1
CASSEARRLNTEAFF
TGTGCCAGCAGTGAAGCCAGGAGGCTGAACACTGAAGCTTTCTTT
>TRBV3-1/TRBV3-2|TRBD2|-|TRBJ2-1
CASSHTPGLGGDEQFF
TGTGCCAGCAGCCATACACCGGGACTCGGGGGGGATGAGCAGTTCTTC
>TRBV9|TRBD1|few|TRBJ2-1
CATGQGGYNEQFF
TGTGCGACCGGACAGGGGGGTTACAATGAGCAGTTCTTC
>TRBV5-1|TRBD2|-|TRBJ2-1
CASSQGLAGNEQFF
TGCGCCAGCAGCCAGGGACTAGCGGGGAATGAGCAGTTCTTC
>TRBV28|-|-|TRBJ2-5
CASSSREPPYF
TGTGCCAGCAGTAGCAGGGAACCCCCCTACTTC
>TRBV25-1|-|-|TRBJ1-2
CASSDRENYGYTF
TGTGCCAGCAGTGACAGGGAAAACTATGGCTACACCTTC
>TRBV28|-|-|TRBJ1-5
CASSLVADQRAQHF
TGTGCCAGCAGTTTAGTTGCCGATCAGCGGGCCCAGCATTTT